This T cell receptor beta chain is from a study of human T cells and chemical hapten exposure. From the RACE reads, TCRdb called clonotypes with MiXCR, one entry per CDR3 protein. Altogether a few hundred thousand distinct CDR3 sequences are present, approximately 5.8% being singletons, with the ten largest covering approximately 8.2%. At least ten counts were recorded for this clonotype. Deletions cut 0 bases from V and 2 bases from J, with 20 bases between. The CDR3 spans 20 residues. Indicated time point: pre-sensitization, week 0. This sample's treatment: therapeutic diphenylcyclopropenone sensitization with weekly scalp DPC.

This receptor was taken from a woman between 18 and 30 years old with alopecia areata. Some clones in this sample may be carry-over from other donors' samples. The starting material was whole blood, obtained in connection with sensitization to the hapten diphenylcyclopropenone (DPC). The V and J genes are TRBV12-3 or TRBV12-4 and TRBJ2-6; D may be TRBD2 (5 bases). CDR3 coding DNA: TGTGCCAGCAGTTTAGCGGGTAGGAGAGGGCTTCTAACTGGGGCCAACGTCCTGACTTTC. Translation: CASSLAGRRGLLTGANVLTF.